The present TCR beta chain was sequenced within a study of control samples from healthy donors and cancer patients. Germline V CDR1 and CDR2: SGHRS, YFSETQ. CDR3 length: 20 amino acids. V trimming: 4 bases; J trimming: 4 bases; junction bases outside the gene matches: 26. Produced via immunoSEQ multiplex PCR; TCRdb's table is partial and in-frame only. Counted here are 150,000 to 200,000 clones, around 90% occurring once; the ten biggest clones make up approximately 12%. The sequence was obtained from a man aged 25 to 40 in good health. The sample comprised blood. The V call is TRBV5-1, the J call TRBJ2-7; 7 positions match TRBD1. This CDR3 is CASSNRQGFSAITASYEQYF. The CDR3 nucleotides are TGCGCCAGCAGCAACCGACAGGGATTTTCAGCGATTACCGCGTCTTACGAGCAGTACTTC.